The rows below give T cell receptor beta chains drawn from one sample of a study of cytomegalovirus exposure and HLA in healthy donors. Profiled with immunoSEQ multiplex PCR; TCRdb holds only in-frame clones, not every one. The sample carries approximately 200,000 clones, more than 70% recorded once. Specimen: PBMCs. The receptors were sampled from a man aged 25-45 years in good health and CMV-seropositive. Both conserved end residues are part of each CDR3.

length: 14
V: TRBV18
J: TRBJ2-2
CDR3: CASSPTGNTGELFF

length: 15
V: TRBV6-5
J: TRBJ2-3
CDR3: CASSYPGGATDTQYF

length: 15
V: TRBV7-2
J: TRBJ1-2
CDR3: CASSSGQGGSYGYTF

length: 14
V: TRBV5-1
J: TRBJ1-4
CDR3: CASSFGGLNEKLFF

length: 15
V: TRBV6-1
J: TRBJ1-5
CDR3: CASSDVAGRYQPQHF

length: 16
V: TRBV15
J: TRBJ2-7
CDR3: CATSRGSSGRVDEQYF

length: 16
V: TRBV7-9
J: TRBJ2-1
CDR3: CASSSRGSGRAGEQFF

length: 13
V: TRBV5-1
J: TRBJ2-7
CDR3: CASSTGTGNNQYF

length: 14
V: TRBV5-1
J: TRBJ2-5
CDR3: CASSKREIGETQYF

length: 17
V: TRBV7-3
J: TRBJ2-1
CDR3: CASSLTKRLAYPNEQFF

length: 13
V: TRBV5-1
J: TRBJ1-1
CDR3: CASSLEGNTEAFF

length: 21
V: TRBV7-3
J: TRBJ1-2
CDR3: CASSLTGGRQGDRYNNYGYTF

length: 13
V: TRBV30
J: TRBJ2-3
CDR3: CAWSRGEADTQYF

length: 14
V: TRBV30
J: TRBJ1-5
CDR3: CAWSVGQHNQPQHF

length: 16
V: TRBV28
J: TRBJ1-1
CDR3: CASSSTGGEANTEAFF

length: 14
V: TRBV10-3
J: TRBJ1-5
CDR3: CAISREGGNQPQHF

length: 15
V: TRBV28
J: TRBJ1-4
CDR3: CASSSASLPREKLFF

length: 13
V: TRBV7-8
J: TRBJ2-5
CDR3: CASSLSDQETQYF

length: 14
V: TRBV7-3
J: TRBJ2-3
CDR3: CASSLAGETDTQYF

length: 14
V: TRBV9
J: TRBJ1-2
CDR3: CASSVEDSNYGYTF

length: 13
V: TRBV11-2
J: TRBJ2-7
CDR3: CASSPGQAIEQYF

length: 12
V: TRBV30
J: TRBJ1-6
CDR3: CAWGQTNSPLHF

length: 13
V: TRBV6-5
J: TRBJ2-7
CDR3: CASRSGGANEQYF

length: 15
V: TRBV15
J: TRBJ2-1
CDR3: CATSRALAGYNEQFF

length: 17
V: TRBV5-1
J: TRBJ1-3
CDR3: CASSLAGTGSSGNTIYF

length: 13
V: TRBV4-3
J: TRBJ1-1
CDR3: CASSPRVDTEAFF

length: 15
V: TRBV9
J: TRBJ2-1
CDR3: CASSVTTSGRGEQFF

length: 17
V: TRBV7-9
J: TRBJ1-1
CDR3: CASSSRGGGGRATEAFF

length: 16
V: TRBV5-1
J: TRBJ2-5
CDR3: CASSPSYRTQRETQYF

length: 14
V: TRBV29-1
J: TRBJ2-2
CDR3: CSGARTGSTGELFF

length: 14
V: TRBV7-9
J: TRBJ1-5
CDR3: CASSPGTGDQPQHF

length: 14
V: TRBV7-2
J: TRBJ1-4
CDR3: CASSTGARWEKLFF

length: 15
V: TRBV5-6
J: TRBJ2-3
CDR3: CASSLMTSGALTQYF

length: 18
V: TRBV11-2
J: TRBJ1-3
CDR3: CASSSRGGQGSSGNTIYF

length: 12
V: TRBV5-5
J: TRBJ2-2
CDR3: CASTRDTGELFF

length: 16
V: TRBV30
J: TRBJ2-4
CDR3: CAWSGGTALAKNIQYF